A selection of T cell receptor beta chains follows, all from one sample in a study of Ad26.COV2.S vaccination and SARS-CoV-2 variants. Here immunoSEQ multiplex PCR was the method, and the copy in TCRdb shows in-frame clones only, minus some. The sample includes hundreds of thousands of clones, roughly 91% of them seen just once. The sample was peripheral blood, taken in a trial of Ad26.COV2.S vaccine versus placebo. These receptors were taken from a person aged 18-65 years who received the Ad26.COV2.S COVID-19 vaccine or a placebo. Both conserved end residues are part of each CDR3.

J gene: TRBJ1-2; CDR3 length: 14; V gene: TRBV14; CDR3 protein: CASSQFVSGEGYTF
J gene: TRBJ1-2; CDR3 length: 13; V gene: TRBV7-2; CDR3 protein: CASSPHGMEGYTF
J gene: TRBJ2-2; CDR3 length: 15; V gene: TRBV9; CDR3 protein: CASNEGDLRSGELFF
J gene: TRBJ2-7; CDR3 length: 13; V gene: TRBV20-1; CDR3 protein: CSASLQGAYEQYF
J gene: TRBJ1-2; CDR3 length: 16; V gene: TRBV4-3; CDR3 protein: CASSGWRDGENYGYTF
J gene: TRBJ2-1; CDR3 length: 14; V gene: TRBV13; CDR3 protein: CASSIPSSYNEQFF
J gene: TRBJ2-5; CDR3 length: 14; V gene: TRBV5-5; CDR3 protein: CATRGEPFQETQYF
J gene: TRBJ2-3; CDR3 length: 14; V gene: TRBV19; CDR3 protein: CASSIAGLPNTQYF
J gene: TRBJ2-7; CDR3 length: 14; V gene: TRBV9; CDR3 protein: CASSARGNSYEQYF
J gene: TRBJ2-7; CDR3 length: 16; V gene: TRBV10-3; CDR3 protein: CAISESFGQGKNEQYF